This record concerns one TCR beta chain sequence. The sample comes from a study of T cells in tuberculosis. Generated by immunoSEQ multiplex PCR, the TCRdb table keeps only in-frame clones and is missing some. The data show 35,000 to 55,000 clones, about 95% seen once. The TCR was taken from a donor between 10 and 35 years old with latent tuberculosis or without tuberculosis infection. Some clones in this sample may be carry-over from other donors' samples. The sample consisted of PBMCs.

The CDR3 spells CASSGTQGLPETQYF. CDR3 DNA: TGTGCCAGTAGTGGAACACAGGGGCTACCAGAGACCCAGTACTTC. This chain joins TRBV19 and TRBJ2-5; 7 bases fit TRBD1. V was pared by 5 bases and J by 4 bases, with 10 bases of the junction left unmatched. CDR3 length: 15 amino acids. Germline V gives CDR1 LNHDA, CDR2 SQIVND (reference sequence).